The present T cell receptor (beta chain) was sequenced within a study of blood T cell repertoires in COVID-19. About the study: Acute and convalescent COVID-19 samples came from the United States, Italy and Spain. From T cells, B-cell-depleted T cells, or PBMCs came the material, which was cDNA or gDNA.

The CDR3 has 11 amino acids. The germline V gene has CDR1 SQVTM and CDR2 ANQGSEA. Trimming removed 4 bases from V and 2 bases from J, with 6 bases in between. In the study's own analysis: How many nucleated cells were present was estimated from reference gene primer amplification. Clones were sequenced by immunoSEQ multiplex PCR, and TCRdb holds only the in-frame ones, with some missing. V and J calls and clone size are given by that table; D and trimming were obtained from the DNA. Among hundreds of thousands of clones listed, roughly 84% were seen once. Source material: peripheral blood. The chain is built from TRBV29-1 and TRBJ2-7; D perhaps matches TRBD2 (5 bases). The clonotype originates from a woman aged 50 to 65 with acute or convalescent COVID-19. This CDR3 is CSVGGAYEQYF. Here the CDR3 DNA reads TGCAGCGTTGGGGGAGCCTACGAGCAGTACTTC.